A selection of T cell receptor beta chains follows, all from one sample in a study of a mutant IDH1 vaccine in newly diagnosed glioma. Their antigens remain unidentified. Only in-frame clones appear in the TCRdb table, and some are missing; sequencing was by immunoSEQ multiplex PCR. The sample shows tens of thousands of clones, roughly 90% of them seen only once. The sample in question was PBMCs, obtained from a glioma patient whose treatment included an IDH1 peptide vaccine. The origin of the receptors is a man between 18 and 29 years old with glioma. Each CDR3 is given with its conserved first and last residue. The D gene is left open where the match is weak. Some rows have no size entry. The others give once, few or many, or a class for an expanded clone.

clone_size	d_call	j_call	cdr3_length	v_call	cdr3_nt	cdr3_aa
-	-	TRBJ1-1	13	TRBV6-5	TGTGCCAGCAGCTTACAGCAGAACACTGAAGCTTTCTTT	CASSLQQNTEAFF
-	-	TRBJ1-2	13	TRBV14	TGTGCCAGCAGCCAAGCCCGGTGGGAAGGCTACACCTTC	CASSQARWEGYTF
-	-	TRBJ2-3	13	TRBV18	TGTGCCAGCTCACCGACTAGCACAGATACGCAGTATTTT	CASSPTSTDTQYF
-	TRBD2	TRBJ2-3	14	TRBV5-1	TGCGCCAGCAGCTCCTCCGCGGGGGCAGATACGCAGTATTTT	CASSSSAGADTQYF
-	TRBD1	TRBJ2-1	15	TRBV10-3	TGTGCCATCAGTGGGGCGACAGGGGGTTACAATGAGCAGTTCTTC	CAISGATGGYNEQFF
-	-	TRBJ2-7	13	TRBV10-3	TGTGCCATCAGTGACAGAGGGAACTACGAGCAGTACTTC	CAISDRGNYEQYF
-	TRBD2	TRBJ2-2	14	TRBV30	TGTGCCTGGAGCGGGAGGGCCGGGACCGGGGAGCTGTTTTTT	CAWSGRAGTGELFF
-	-	TRBJ2-1	14	TRBV4-2	TGTGCCAGCAGCCAAGATCGATCTTACAATGAGCAGTTCTTC	CASSQDRSYNEQFF
-	-	TRBJ1-1	15	TRBV4-2	TGTGCCAGCAGCCAAGAATATGACAGTACTCGTGAAGCTTTCTTT	CASSQEYDSTREAFF
-	TRBD2	TRBJ2-5	16	TRBV7-7	TGTGCCAGCAGCTTAGAAGTAGCGGGAGGAAGGGAGACCCAGTACTTC	CASSLEVAGGRETQYF
-	-	TRBJ2-7	15	TRBV19	TGTGCCAGTAGTATAGACCGCCGGGACAACTACGAGCAGTACTTC	CASSIDRRDNYEQYF
-	-	TRBJ2-7	15	TRBV21-1	TGTGCCAGCAGCAAAGCGGGGCTCTCCTCCTACGAGCAGTACTTC	CASSKAGLSSYEQYF
-	-	TRBJ2-7	14	TRBV10-3	TGTGCCATCAGTGAGTCGATCGGGACCTACGAGCAGTACTTC	CAISESIGTYEQYF
once	-	TRBJ1-1	15	TRBV18	TGTGCCAGCTCACCCCTCGCCGGTAAAGGCACTGAAGCTTTCTTT	CASSPLAGKGTEAFF
once	TRBD1	TRBJ2-3	16	TRBV6-5	TGTGCCAGCAGTTTTTCTACAGGGGCCCACACAGATACGCAGTATTTT	CASSFSTGAHTDTQYF
-	-	TRBJ1-2	16	TRBV30	TGTGCCTGGAGTGTCCCCATGGGAAACCGGTGGTATGGCTACACCTTC	CAWSVPMGNRWYGYTF
once	-	TRBJ2-5	16	TRBV7-9	TGTGCCAGCAGCTTAGGAATCAGGAGGGGAAGGGAGACCCAGTACTTC	CASSLGIRRGRETQYF
-	-	TRBJ1-2	14	TRBV10-3	TGTGCCATCAGTGGAACAGGAGAGGCCTATGGCTACACCTTC	CAISGTGEAYGYTF
-	TRBD1	TRBJ2-7	13	TRBV19	TGTGCCAGTAGTATCCATGGACAGGGCGAGCAGTACTTC	CASSIHGQGEQYF
-	-	TRBJ2-1	17	TRBV7-8	TGTGCCAGCAGCTTCGGTTCGGTAGGCAGTGCCTACAATGAGCAGTTCTTC	CASSFGSVGSAYNEQFF
-	-	TRBJ1-1	16	TRBV6-5	TGTGCCAGCAGTTACTCGCGGGGGGCGAGGAACACTGAAGCTTTCTTT	CASSYSRGARNTEAFF
-	-	TRBJ2-7	14	TRBV6-6	TGTGCCAGCAGCCCCGGGGCGGGGCCCTACGAGCAGTACTTC	CASSPGAGPYEQYF
-	-	TRBJ1-1	12	TRBV7-9	TGTGCCAGCAGCCGCGGGGCCGCTGAAGCTTTCTTT	CASSRGAAEAFF